What follows is one T cell receptor beta chain and its context. What it recognizes is unknown. The PCR employed 60 Vbeta primers together with 13 Jbeta primers. The repertoire was sequenced with immunoSEQ multiplex PCR; TCRdb's copy has only in-frame clones and lacks some. Its table lists under 200,000 clones. This entry comes from a study of cytomegalovirus exposure and HLA in healthy donors. Findings and limits, study-wide: A later analysis linked some 17,000 TCR beta sequences to HLA alleles at 0.05 false discovery rate. The study had only CMV serostatus as immune exposure information. Roughly even sequencing depth across donors was the assumption behind the presence/absence analyses. Despite most TCR sequences being rare, some public TCRs occurred in many donors.

This TCR was recovered from a man aged 25-40 years in good health and CMV-seronegative. The sequenced sample consisted of PBMCs.

DNA for the CDR3: TGCAGCGTGGGGGACAGGCTTCTTGGCTACACCTTC. Its protein is CSVGDRLLGYTF. This chain uses TRBV29-1 with TRBJ1-2; TRBD1 agrees at 8 bases. There are 12 residues in the CDR3. Trimming took 6 bases from V and 7 from J; bases not matched to a gene: 7. CDR1 is SQVTM and CDR2 is ANQGSEA in the germline V gene.